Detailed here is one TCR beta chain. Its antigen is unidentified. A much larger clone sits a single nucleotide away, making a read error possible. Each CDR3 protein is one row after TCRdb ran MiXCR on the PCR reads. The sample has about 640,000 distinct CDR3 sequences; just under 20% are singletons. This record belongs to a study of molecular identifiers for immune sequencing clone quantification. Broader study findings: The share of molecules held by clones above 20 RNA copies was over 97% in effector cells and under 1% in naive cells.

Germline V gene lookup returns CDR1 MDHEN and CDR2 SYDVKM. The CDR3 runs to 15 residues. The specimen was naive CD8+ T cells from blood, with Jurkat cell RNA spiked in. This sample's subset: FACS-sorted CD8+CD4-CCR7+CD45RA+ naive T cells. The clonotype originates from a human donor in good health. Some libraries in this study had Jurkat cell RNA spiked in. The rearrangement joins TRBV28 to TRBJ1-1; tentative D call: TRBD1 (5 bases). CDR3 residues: CACSQTGLGDTEAFF. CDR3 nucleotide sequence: TGTGCCTGCAGTCAAACGGGACTGGGTGACACTGAAGCTTTCTTT. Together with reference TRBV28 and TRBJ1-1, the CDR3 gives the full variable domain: DVKVTQSSRYLVKRTGEKVFLECVQDMDHENMFWYRQDPGLGLRLIYFSYDVKMKEKGDIPEGYSVSREKKERFSLILESASTNQTSMYLCACSQTGLGDTEAFFGQGTRLTVV.